The clone carrying this TCR beta chain was observed a single time. Its specificity is not known. The sample originates from a study of cytomegalovirus exposure and HLA in healthy donors. Points from the study as a whole: Later analysis demonstrated an association between a missense DCLRE1C variant and TCR beta V- and J-gene trimming. By HLA locus, TCR association rates varied in a later analysis, with DRB1 showing the most and HLA-C the fewest.

Samples came from healthy bone marrow donors. This PCR relied on a set of 60 Vbeta primers and 13 Jbeta primers. Repertoires were generated with immunoSEQ multiplex PCR, while TCRdb's copy carries only in-frame clones and drops some. The table shows roughly 100,000 clones, with about four fifths occurring only once. The CDR3 is 15 residues long. With V trimmed by 6 bases and J by 8 bases, 9 bases remained unmatched. Germline V gives CDR1 MDHEN, CDR2 SYDVKM. The material sequenced was PBMCs. This clonotype was obtained from a man between 40 and 49 years old in good health and CMV-seronegative. The gene calls are TRBV28 and TRBJ1-6, with TRBD1 identical over 8 bases. The CDR3 bases are TGTGCCAGCAGCCAGCAGGGGGCTTGGGATTCACCCCTCCACTTT. Its protein product is CASSQQGAWDSPLHF.